This TCR beta chain was sequenced for a study of blood T cell repertoires in COVID-19. Profiling relied on immunoSEQ multiplex PCR, and the TCRdb table lists in-frame clones only, not all of them. The sample lists 300,000 to 400,000 clones, more than 75% seen once, with roughly 3.4% in the top ten. Trimming removed 6 bases from V and 10 bases from J; junction bases left unmatched: 9. The CDR3 spans 13 residues. Per the germline V gene, CDR1 is MNHEY and CDR2 is SVGAGI. The clonotype originates from a woman in her late teens or twenties who had recovered from COVID-19. The chain employs TRBV6-5 and TRBJ1-1, with 9 bases fitting TRBD1. Material: peripheral blood. CDR3 coding DNA: TGTGCCAGCAGCCGGGACAGGGCACGGTCAGCTTTCTTT. Residues: CASSRDRARSAFF.